Listed below are T cell receptor beta chains from one sample, sequenced in a study of blood T cell repertoires in COVID-19. The protocol was immunoSEQ multiplex PCR, while the TCRdb copy is restricted to in-frame clones and leaves out a portion. This repertoire shows roughly 180,000 clones, about four fifths found once; its top ten account for approximately 7.7%. Material: peripheral blood. These receptor sequences come from a woman in her sixties or seventies with COVID-19, enrolled during active disease. The CDR3 runs from the conserved cysteine through the conserved F or W. D genes are given only for firm matches. For some rows the clone size is stated as once, few or many, or as a class when expanded; others skip it.

>TRBJ1-3|TRBD1|TRBV2|.
CASKSGTAAEVGTIYF
TGTGCCAGCAAATCCGGGACAGCAGCCGAGGTGGGCACCATATATTTT
>TRBJ1-1|TRBD1|TRBV2|.
CASEMTGRTEAFF
TGTGCCAGCGAAATGACAGGGAGGACTGAAGCTTTCTTT
>TRBJ2-7|.|TRBV6-5|few
CASSYREGPYEQYF
TGTGCCAGCAGTTACAGAGAGGGCCCCTACGAGCAGTACTTC
>TRBJ1-5|.|TRBV6-1|.
CASSENSGNQPQHF
TGTGCCAGCAGTGAAAATTCAGGTAATCAGCCCCAGCATTTT
>TRBJ2-5|.|TRBV5-4|.
CASSLSGASGTQYF
TGTGCCAGCAGCTTGAGTGGGGCGTCGGGGACCCAGTACTTC
>TRBJ2-3|.|TRBV5-1|once
CASSFLLGTDTQYF
TGCGCCAGCAGCTTCTTACTAGGTACAGATACGCAGTATTTT
>TRBJ1-6|TRBD1|TRBV7-9|few
CASSLRTGVTPLHF
TGTGCCAGCAGCTTGCGGACAGGGGTGACACCCCTCCACTTT
>TRBJ2-3|TRBD2|TRBV19|.
CASMRTSGGGDTQYF
TGTGCCAGTATGCGGACTAGCGGGGGCGGGGATACGCAGTATTTT
>TRBJ1-4|.|TRBV7-9|.
CASSSRLSTNEKLFF
TGTGCCAGCAGCTCCCGACTATCAACTAATGAAAAACTGTTTTTT
>TRBJ1-2|.|TRBV6-2/TRBV6-3|.
CASSSLLYGYTF
TGTGCCAGCAGCTCACTCCTATATGGCTACACCTTC
>TRBJ1-4|.|TRBV7-9|.
CASSSPALWGANEKLFF
TGTGCCAGCAGCTCCCCCGCTCTTTGGGGGGCTAATGAAAAACTGTTTTTT
>TRBJ2-7|TRBD2|TRBV9|.
CASSPGLRLAGEHEQYF
TGTGCCAGCAGCCCGGGGCTGCGACTAGCGGGAGAGCACGAGCAGTACTTC
>TRBJ1-4|TRBD1|TRBV7-9|few
CASSLSDRGTNEKLFF
TGTGCCAGCAGCTTATCGGACAGGGGAACTAATGAAAAACTGTTTTTT
>TRBJ1-4|.|TRBV7-6|.
CASSLIPLGPTNEKLFF
TGTGCCAGCAGCCTTATCCCCTTGGGCCCTACTAATGAAAAACTGTTTTTT
>TRBJ1-2|.|TRBV10-2|.
CASSESSRAGYTF
TGCGCCAGCAGTGAGTCGAGCAGGGCTGGCTACACCTTC
>TRBJ1-3|.|TRBV29-1|.
CSVLWSSGNTIYF
TGCAGCGTTCTCTGGAGCTCTGGAAACACCATATATTTT
>TRBJ1-1|TRBD1|TRBV7-3|.
CASSYLPASLGQGEDTEAFF
TGTGCCAGCAGCTACTTGCCCGCTTCTCTCGGACAGGGGGAGGACACTGAAGCTTTCTTT
>TRBJ2-7|.|TRBV19|.
CASSISGGRGAEQYF
TGTGCCAGTAGTATCTCTGGTGGCAGGGGGGCCGAGCAGTACTTC
>TRBJ1-3|TRBD1|TRBV18|.
CASSDRALSGNTIYF
TGTGCCAGCTCAGACAGGGCTCTCTCAGGAAACACCATATATTTT
>TRBJ1-2|TRBD1|TRBV30|once
CAGGGTGGYTF
TGTGCCGGGGGGGGGACAGGGGGCTACACCTTC
>TRBJ2-7|TRBD2|TRBV5-5|.
CASSFSAGGPGEQYF
TGTGCCAGCAGCTTCTCCGCGGGAGGGCCGGGGGAGCAGTACTTC
>TRBJ2-7|.|TRBV28|.
CASSHAGQTYF
TGTGCCAGCAGCCATGCGGGACAGACGTACTTC
>TRBJ1-2|TRBD1|TRBV11-1|.
CASSFGQGPNYGYTF
TGTGCCAGCAGCTTTGGACAGGGCCCTAACTATGGCTACACCTTC
>TRBJ2-7|TRBD2|TRBV4-1|.
CASSPLWTSGYEQYF
TGCGCCAGCAGTCCTCTTTGGACTAGCGGCTACGAGCAGTACTTC
>TRBJ2-1|TRBD2|TRBV10-3|.
CAISDSSLAGGRNEQFF
TGTGCCATCAGTGATAGTTCACTAGCGGGAGGGAGGAATGAGCAGTTCTTC
>TRBJ2-4|.|TRBV5-1|.
CASSLDEQGVNIQYF
TGCGCCAGCAGCTTGGATGAACAGGGCGTAAACATTCAGTACTTC
>TRBJ2-5|TRBD2|TRBV6-6|.
CASSQGLAGAQETQYF
TGTGCCAGCAGCCAGGGACTAGCGGGAGCACAGGAGACCCAGTACTTC
>TRBJ2-3|.|TRBV7-2|once
CASSSKTSTPHTQYF
TGTGCCAGCAGCTCCAAGACTAGTACGCCTCATACGCAGTATTTT
>TRBJ2-1|.|TRBV29-1|few
CSVQVGLSSYNEQFF
TGCAGCGTCCAAGTCGGACTGAGCTCCTACAATGAGCAGTTCTTC
>TRBJ2-5|.|TRBV27|.
CASGVGGETQYF
TGTGCCAGCGGGGTCGGAGGGGAGACCCAGTACTTC
>TRBJ1-5|.|TRBV28|.
CASSFNQGSWGQPQHF
TGTGCCAGCAGTTTTAACCAGGGGAGCTGGGGTCAGCCCCAGCATTTT
>TRBJ1-3|.|TRBV7-6|.
CASSLSRGSSGNTIYF
TGTGCCAGCAGCTTATCCAGGGGTTCCTCTGGAAACACCATATATTTT
>TRBJ2-3|TRBD2|TRBV4-2|.
CASSDGLAGLGTQYF
TGTGCCAGCAGCGACGGACTAGCGGGCCTAGGTACGCAGTATTTT
>TRBJ2-3|.|TRBV6-5|.
CASSSPSGNKDTQYF
TGTGCCAGCAGTTCACCCTCAGGGAACAAAGATACGCAGTATTTT
>TRBJ1-5|.|TRBV5-3|.
CARSRRTHYSNQPQHF
TGTGCCAGAAGCCGACGGACACATTATAGCAATCAGCCCCAGCATTTT
>TRBJ2-1|TRBD2|TRBV7-2|few
CASRSGTNNEQFF
TGTGCCAGCAGATCCGGGACTAATAATGAGCAGTTCTTC
>TRBJ1-5|.|TRBV5-1|few
CASSLSGGANSNQPQHF
TGCGCCAGCAGCTTGTCCGGAGGGGCTAATAGCAATCAGCCCCAGCATTTT
>TRBJ2-2|TRBD2|TRBV5-1|.
CASSGGGGVAPGELFF
TGCGCCAGCAGCGGCGGGGGGGGCGTGGCTCCCGGGGAGCTGTTTTTT
>TRBJ2-5|.|TRBV6-1|.
CASSEAEETQYF
TGTGCCAGCAGTGAGGCAGAAGAGACCCAGTACTTC
>TRBJ2-5|TRBD2|TRBV7-9|.
CASSALAGGPETQYF
TGTGCCAGCAGCGCACTAGCGGGGGGGCCTGAGACCCAGTACTTC
>TRBJ1-5|.|TRBV11-2|.
CASSLDGRSNQPQHF
TGTGCCAGCAGCTTAGACGGCAGGTCCAATCAGCCCCAGCATTTT
>TRBJ2-1|TRBD1|TRBV3-1/TRBV3-2|.
CASSQSPGGYEQFF
TGTGCCAGCAGCCAAAGCCCAGGGGGCTATGAGCAGTTCTTC
>TRBJ2-3|TRBD2|TRBV7-2|once
CASSSLAGAGDTQYF
TGTGCCAGCAGCTCCCTAGCGGGAGCGGGAGATACGCAGTATTTT
>TRBJ1-6|.|TRBV10-3|.
CAISEQLDTNSPLHF
TGTGCCATCAGTGAACAGCTTGACACAAATTCACCCCTCCACTTT
>TRBJ1-6|.|TRBV5-1|many
CASSYLPGQGNSPLHF
TGCGCCAGCAGCTATCTTCCAGGCCAGGGCAATTCACCCCTCCACTTT
>TRBJ1-2|.|TRBV24-1|.
CATSPRGEDKGYGYTF
TGTGCCACCAGTCCCCGGGGGGAAGACAAGGGCTATGGCTACACCTTC
>TRBJ2-7|.|TRBV9|once
CASSGGTVSFGEQYF
TGTGCCAGCAGCGGCGGGACCGTATCCTTCGGGGAGCAGTACTTC
>TRBJ2-5|.|TRBV7-8|.
CASSLVGVTDLYF
TGTGCCAGCAGCTTAGTAGGAGTTACCGACCTTTACTTC
>TRBJ2-2|TRBD2|TRBV28|.
CASTGGGLPGELFF
TGTGCCAGCACCGGGGGGGGATTGCCCGGGGAGCTGTTTTTT
>TRBJ2-5|.|TRBV3-1/TRBV3-2|.
CASSQDPGRVRETQYF
TGTGCCAGCAGCCAAGATCCAGGCAGGGTACGGGAGACCCAGTACTTC
>TRBJ2-1|TRBD2|TRBV4-1|few
CASSFSGRAYNEQFF
TGCGCCAGCAGCTTCAGCGGGAGGGCCTACAATGAGCAGTTCTTC
>TRBJ2-3|TRBD2|TRBV18|.
CASSLLGTSGSATDTQYF
TGTGCCAGCTCACTCCTAGGGACTAGCGGGAGTGCAACAGATACGCAGTATTTT
>TRBJ1-4|.|TRBV19|.
CASRGDTSTNEKLFF
TGTGCCAGTAGGGGAGACACATCAACTAATGAAAAACTGTTTTTT
>TRBJ2-1|.|TRBV15|.
CATSRFPRDMRNNEQFF
TGTGCCACCAGCCGATTTCCCCGGGACATGAGGAACAATGAGCAGTTCTTC
>TRBJ1-2|TRBD1|TRBV19|.
CASSTPTGNYGYTF
TGTGCCAGTAGTACCCCGACAGGGAACTATGGCTACACCTTC
>TRBJ1-2|.|TRBV12-3/TRBV12-4|.
CASSFTSPHGYTF
TGTGCCAGCAGTTTCACATCCCCCCATGGCTACACCTTC